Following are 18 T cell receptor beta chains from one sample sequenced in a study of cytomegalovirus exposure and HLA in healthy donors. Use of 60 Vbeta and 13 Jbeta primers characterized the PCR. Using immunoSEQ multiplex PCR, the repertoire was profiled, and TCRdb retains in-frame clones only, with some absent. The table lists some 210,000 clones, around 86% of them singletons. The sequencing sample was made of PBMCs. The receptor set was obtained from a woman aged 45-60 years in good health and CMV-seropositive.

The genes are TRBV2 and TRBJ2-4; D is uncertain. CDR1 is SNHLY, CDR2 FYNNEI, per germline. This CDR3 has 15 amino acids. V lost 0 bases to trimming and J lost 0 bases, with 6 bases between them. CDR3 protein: CASSEAHIAKNIQYF. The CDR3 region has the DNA TGTGCCAGCAGTGAAGCGCACATAGCCAAAAACATTCAGTACTTC.

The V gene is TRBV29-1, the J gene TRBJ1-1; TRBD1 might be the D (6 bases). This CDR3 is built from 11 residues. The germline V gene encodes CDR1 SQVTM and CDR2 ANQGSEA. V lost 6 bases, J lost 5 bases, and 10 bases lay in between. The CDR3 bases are TGCAGCGTCCGACAGGTTACTGAAGCTTTCTTT. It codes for CSVRQVTEAFF.

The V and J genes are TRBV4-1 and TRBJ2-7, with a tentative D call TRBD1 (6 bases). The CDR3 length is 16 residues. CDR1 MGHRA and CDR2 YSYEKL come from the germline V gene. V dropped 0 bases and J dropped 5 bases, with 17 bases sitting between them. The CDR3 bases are TGCGCCAGCAGCCAAGATCACCCACAGGGTACAAACGAGCAGTACTTC. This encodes CASSQDHPQGTNEQYF.

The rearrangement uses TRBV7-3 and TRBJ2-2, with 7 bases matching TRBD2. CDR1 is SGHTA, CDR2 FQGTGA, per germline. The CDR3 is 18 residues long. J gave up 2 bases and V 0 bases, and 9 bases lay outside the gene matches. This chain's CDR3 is CASSLTFREGGNTGELFF. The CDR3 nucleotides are TGTGCCAGCAGCTTAACGTTTAGGGAGGGCGGAAACACCGGGGAGCTGTTTTTT.

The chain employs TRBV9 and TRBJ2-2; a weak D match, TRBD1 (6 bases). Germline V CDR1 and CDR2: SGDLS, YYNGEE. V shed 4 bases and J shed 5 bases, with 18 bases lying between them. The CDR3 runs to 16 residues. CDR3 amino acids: CASSPHRTDATGELFF. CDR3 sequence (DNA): TGTGCCAGCAGCCCACATCGGACAGACGCAACCGGGGAGCTGTTTTTT.

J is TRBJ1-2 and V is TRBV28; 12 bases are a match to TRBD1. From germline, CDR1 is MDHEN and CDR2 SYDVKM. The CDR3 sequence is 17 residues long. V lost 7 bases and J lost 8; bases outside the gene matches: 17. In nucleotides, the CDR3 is TGTGCCAGCACAGCCCGGCCGCCGGGACAGGGGGCTAGGGGCTACACCTTC. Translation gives CASTARPPGQGARGYTF.

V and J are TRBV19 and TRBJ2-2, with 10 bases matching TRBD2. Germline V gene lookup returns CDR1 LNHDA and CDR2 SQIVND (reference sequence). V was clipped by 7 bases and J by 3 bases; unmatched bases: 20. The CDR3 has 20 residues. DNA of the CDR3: TGTGCCAGTACCCCTCCTAGCTTCGGGACTAGCGTTTTTGACACCGGGGAGCTGTTTTTT. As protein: CASTPPSFGTSVFDTGELFF.

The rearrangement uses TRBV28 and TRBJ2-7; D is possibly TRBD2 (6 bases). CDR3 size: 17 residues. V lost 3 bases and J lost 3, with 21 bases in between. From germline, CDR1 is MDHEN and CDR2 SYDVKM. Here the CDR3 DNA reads TGTGCCAGCAGTTTCTTCGCAGGGCAGACGGGGGACTACGAGCAGTACTTC. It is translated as CASSFFAGQTGDYEQYF.

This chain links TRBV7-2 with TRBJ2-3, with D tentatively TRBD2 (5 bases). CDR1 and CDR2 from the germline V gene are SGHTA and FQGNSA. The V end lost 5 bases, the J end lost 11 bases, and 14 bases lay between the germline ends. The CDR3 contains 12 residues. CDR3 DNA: TGTGCCAGCAGCGCCCAGACGGCGGGGCAGTATTTT. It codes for CASSAQTAGQYF.

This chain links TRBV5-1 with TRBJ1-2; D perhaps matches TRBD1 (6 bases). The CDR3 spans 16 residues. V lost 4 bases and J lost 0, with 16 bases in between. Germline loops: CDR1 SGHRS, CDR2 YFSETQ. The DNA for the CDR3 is TGCGCCAGCAGCCGTGGACAGAGCCCTGCTAACTATGGCTACACCTTC. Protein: CASSRGQSPANYGYTF.

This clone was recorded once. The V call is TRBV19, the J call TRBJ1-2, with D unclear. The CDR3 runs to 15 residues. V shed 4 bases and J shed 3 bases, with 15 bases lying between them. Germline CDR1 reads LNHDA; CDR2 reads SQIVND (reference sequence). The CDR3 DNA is TGTGCCAGTAGTAAGTATACGGCGGTGGACTATGGCTACACCTTC. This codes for CASSKYTAVDYGYTF.

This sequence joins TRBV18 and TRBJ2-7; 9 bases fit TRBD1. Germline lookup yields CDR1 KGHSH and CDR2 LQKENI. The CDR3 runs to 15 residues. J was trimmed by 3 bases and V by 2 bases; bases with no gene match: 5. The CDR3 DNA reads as TGTGCCAGCTCACCAAGGGACAGGGCGAACTACGAGCAGTACTTC. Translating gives CASSPRDRANYEQYF.

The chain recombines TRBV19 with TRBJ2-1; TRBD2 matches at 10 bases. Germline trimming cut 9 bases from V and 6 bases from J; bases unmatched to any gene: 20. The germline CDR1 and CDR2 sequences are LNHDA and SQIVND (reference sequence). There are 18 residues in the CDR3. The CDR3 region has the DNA TGTGCCAGCAGTGCGTTGGCAGCTTGGACTAGCGGTTCCAATGAGCAGTTCTTC. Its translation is CASSALAAWTSGSNEQFF.

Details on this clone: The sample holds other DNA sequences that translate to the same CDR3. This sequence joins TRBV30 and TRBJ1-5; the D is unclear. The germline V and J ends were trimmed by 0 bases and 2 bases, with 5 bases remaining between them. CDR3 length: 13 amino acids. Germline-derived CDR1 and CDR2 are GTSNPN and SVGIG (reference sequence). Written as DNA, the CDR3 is TGTGCCTGGAGTGTACGAGGCAATCAGCCCCAGCATTTT. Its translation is CAWSVRGNQPQHF.

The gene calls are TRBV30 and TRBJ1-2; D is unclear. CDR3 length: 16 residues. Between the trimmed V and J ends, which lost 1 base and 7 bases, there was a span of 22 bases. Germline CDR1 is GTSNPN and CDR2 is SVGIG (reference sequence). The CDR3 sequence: CAWSGLGGRQFLGYTF. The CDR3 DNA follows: TGTGCCTGGAGTGGCTTGGGAGGACGCCAGTTCCTTGGCTACACCTTC. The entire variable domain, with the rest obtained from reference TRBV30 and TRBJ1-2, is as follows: SQTIHQWPATLVQPVGSPLSLECTVEGTSNPNLYWYRQAAGRGLQLLFYSVGIGQISSEVPQNLSASRPQDRQFILSSKKLLLSDSGFYLCAWSGLGGRQFLGYTFGSGTRLTVV.

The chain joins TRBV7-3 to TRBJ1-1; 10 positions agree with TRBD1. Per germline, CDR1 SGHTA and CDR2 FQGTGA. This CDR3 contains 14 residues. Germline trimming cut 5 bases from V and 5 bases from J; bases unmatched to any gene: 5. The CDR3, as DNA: TGTGCCAGCAGCGCGGACAGGGGGAGGACTGAAGCTTTCTTT. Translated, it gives CASSADRGRTEAFF.

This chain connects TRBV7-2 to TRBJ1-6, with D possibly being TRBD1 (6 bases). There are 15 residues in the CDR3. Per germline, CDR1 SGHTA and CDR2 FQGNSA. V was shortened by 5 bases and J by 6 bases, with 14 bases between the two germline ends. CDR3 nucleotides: TGTGCCAGCAGCGCCTCCGGGACACCTAATTCACCCCTCCACTTT. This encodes CASSASGTPNSPLHF. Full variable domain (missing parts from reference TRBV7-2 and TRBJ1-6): GAGVSQSPSNKVTEKGKDVELRCDPISGHTALYWYRQSLGQGLEFLIYFQGNSAPDKSGLPSDRFSAERTGGSVSTLTIQRTQQEDSAVYLCASSASGTPNSPLHFGNGTRLTVT.

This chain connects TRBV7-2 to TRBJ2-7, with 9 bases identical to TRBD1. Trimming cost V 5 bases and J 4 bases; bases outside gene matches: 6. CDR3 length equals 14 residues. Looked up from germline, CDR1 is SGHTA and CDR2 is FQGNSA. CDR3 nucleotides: TGTGCCAGCAGCCCAGGACAGGGGTGGTACGAGCAGTACTTC. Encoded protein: CASSPGQGWYEQYF. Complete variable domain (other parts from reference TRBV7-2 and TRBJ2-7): GAGVSQSPSNKVTEKGKDVELRCDPISGHTALYWYRQSLGQGLEFLIYFQGNSAPDKSGLPSDRFSAERTGGSVSTLTIQRTQQEDSAVYLCASSPGQGWYEQYFGPGTRLTVT.